This T cell receptor (beta chain) was profiled in a study of T cells in tumors after PD-1 blockade. Overall study context: A subset received ongoing vismodegib 150 mg daily alongside anti-PD-1 therapy. Tumor samples yielded around 20-fold more depth than single-cell TCR sequencing.

The protocol was immunoSEQ multiplex PCR, while the TCRdb copy is restricted to in-frame clones and leaves out a portion. The table lists about 1,600 clones, roughly two thirds of them singletons, with roughly two fifths in the top ten. This CDR3 has 16 amino acids. The germline gives CDR1 SGHKS, CDR2 YYEKEE (reference sequence). V shed 3 bases and J shed 13 bases, with 23 bases lying between them. Study-wide results and caveats: In squamous cell carcinoma, less than 60% of expanded exhausted clones were novel.

This clone was seen only once. Its antigen is undetermined. The clonotype comes from a human donor with cutaneous squamous cell carcinoma. This specimen was tumor tissue, taken before anti-PD-1 treatment. This chain uses TRBV5-5 with TRBJ1-6; D remains ambiguous. The CDR3 sequence is CASSSNTPGESRPLHF. In DNA, the CDR3 is TGTGCCAGCAGCTCCAACACCCCGGGAGAAAGTAGGCCCCTCCACTTT.